The source of this T cell receptor beta chain is a study of T cell repertoires in cytomegalovirus infection. In the study overall: Both CMV infection and a matching HLA type were indicated by public TCR beta signatures. Findings and caveats of the study: CMV carriers having the relevant HLA were flagged by cumulative public TCR beta family frequency.

The CDR3 extends over 14 amino acids. Germline CDR1 and CDR2: SGHTS and YDEGEE. Deletions cut 0 bases from V and 5 bases from J, with 9 bases between. About this clonotype: Its antigen is as yet unknown.

In TCRdb, the reads were re-called with MiXCR into one record per CDR3 protein. The repertoire holds hundreds of thousands of distinct CDR3 sequences, with 17% as singletons. The TCR comes from a human donor in good health (CMV status not recorded). Some clones in this sample may be carry-over from other donors' samples. Specimen: PBMCs. The chain employs TRBV5-8 and TRBJ2-1; unclear D gene. The CDR3 here is CASSLGVQDNEQFF. In DNA, the CDR3 is TGTGCCAGCAGCTTGGGAGTACAAGACAATGAGCAGTTCTTC.